This TCR beta chain is from a study of blood T cells in healthy people across ages (dated by TCRdb to 2013 to 2016). Regarding the research as a whole: In model experiments, template switching captured roughly one uniquely barcoded TCR beta cDNA molecule for every two T cells. To track age-related changes in TCR beta repertoire diversity, the study relied on deep sequencing normalized with unique cDNA molecular identifiers. Four age groups were formed from the donors: young (average roughly 15 years), middle-aged (approximately 41), aged (roughly 58) and long-lived (82). To avoid experimental bias, donors of different ages were spread randomly across the sequencing lanes. The study analyzed two additional independent replicas of 1 million unique cDNA reads from the same blood draw for two donors, one aged 18 to 29 and one aged 80 or older. Paper-wide results and their limitations: The CMV infection status of donors was not known, potentially confounding age-related changes in expanded clonotypes. The long-lived group showed more naive CD4+ T cells, fewer expanded clones and increased TCR diversity than the aged group, suggesting age selection. Conclusive comparison of naive and antigen-experienced compartments was prevented by the profiling of bulk unsorted PBMCs. Observed TCR beta diversity per million T cells fell roughly linearly with age, and a significant reduction was already apparent by age about 43. There was a strong correlation between observed TCR beta diversity and the percentage of naive T cells measured by flow cytometry. Estimates of total diversity based on one million sequenced T cells were considered lower bounds and underestimates.

The library was built by means of 5' RACE. Sequencing relied on an Illumina HiSeq 2500. A second PCR of about 7 to 12 cycles was run with a J-beta primer mix and a sample-barcoded 5' primer. A template-switch 5' adaptor carrying 12 random nucleotides introduced a unique molecular identifier onto each TCR beta cDNA molecule. Each sample yielded at least 2.5 million CDR3-containing paired-end reads. First-strand cDNA was synthesized from all RNA with the Mint cDNA synthesis kit, primed by a TRBC-specific oligonucleotide. After uracil-DNA glycosylase treatment, a first 18-cycle PCR used universal primers M1SS and BC2_uni_R on all cDNA. The paper's processing steps were these. For normalization, 1 million high-quality reads were randomly selected from each sample, with every read carrying a distinct molecular identifier. Reads with shared molecular identifiers were discarded instead of being binned into consensus sequences. MiTCR, run with a Q25 quality threshold and the strictest error-elimination algorithm, handled CDR3 identification, clonotype clustering and error correction. A nonparametric unseen species model with Euler transformation was used to estimate a lower bound on total TCR beta diversity. TCRdb handled the public reads itself, with Q25 trimming in fastp and clone calling in MiXCR, and kept productive beta chains. All rows with the same CDR3 protein become a single entry with the most common DNA and genes. These V and J calls are TCRdb output, not the study's own analysis. This sample is represented by about 1.8 million distinct CDR3 sequences; 49% of them were singletons. The ten largest clonotypes hold roughly 2% of the sample.

Regarding this clonotype: No cognate antigen has been identified for it. No quality values exist for individual bases; no much larger clone is one base distant.

Relative to germline, V is missing 0 bases and J is missing 8 bases, with 17 bases of the junction outside any gene match. The germline V gene specifies LGHNA as CDR1 and YSLEER as CDR2. The CDR3 holds 19 amino acids from the cysteine to the phenylalanine. The CDR3 DNA has 57 bases and is translated from base 1. The 35 to 40 donors, aged roughly 6 to 95 years, were systemically healthy Caucasian individuals from Russia. Around 10 milliliters of peripheral blood were collected from each donor into EDTA-treated Vacutainer tubes. Ficoll-Paque density-gradient centrifugation was used to isolate PBMCs, with at least 7 million obtained per sample. Total RNA, at least 5.5 micrograms per sample, was extracted from PBMCs with Trizol reagent. The percentages of naive CD45RAhigh/CD27high T cells were determined by flow cytometry on a PBMC aliquot from every donor.

The clonotype comes from a woman aged 40 to 55 in good health. Material for sequencing was blood. In this chain, TRBV4-3 is recombined with TRBJ2-1, with TRBD2 matching 9 junction bases. The nucleotide sequence is given as TGCGCCAGCAGCCAAGATAGCTTACGGGGCGGGGGGGCATTCGATGAGCAGTTCTTC. The translation is CASSQDSLRGGGAFDEQFF.